The rows below give T cell receptor beta chains drawn from one sample of a study of STAT3 mutations in large granular lymphocyte leukemia. Data came from immunoSEQ multiplex PCR; TCRdb stores just in-frame clones and leaves some out. Among more than 3,000 clones listed, around two thirds were seen once. Sequenced: peripheral blood mononuclear cells. The receptors here all came from a woman in her thirties or forties with T-cell large granular lymphocyte leukemia. Some clones in this sample may be carry-over from other donors' samples. Each CDR3 is given with its conserved first and last residue. D genes are given only for firm matches. Rows may omit the clone size; those that give it use once, few, many or a size class.

clone_size,cdr3_length,j_call,d_call,v_call,cdr3_nt,cdr3_aa
.,14,TRBJ2-3,TRBD1,TRBV5-4,TGTGCCAGCCGCCGGGACAGGGGCACAGATACGCAGTATTTT,CASRRDRGTDTQYF
large,14,TRBJ2-7,.,TRBV10-3,TGTGCCATCAGTGAGGAGGAGAGCTCCTACGAGCAGTACTTC,CAISEEESSYEQYF
.,17,TRBJ2-3,TRBD2,TRBV5-1,TGCGCCAGCAGCTTGGCCGGGGGGACTATCGCATTGGATACGCAGTATTTT,CASSLAGGTIALDTQYF
.,15,TRBJ1-5,TRBD1,TRBV6-1,TGTGCCAGCAGAAGAAGTGAGACAGGGATACAGCCCCAGCATTTT,CASRRSETGIQPQHF
once,14,TRBJ2-7,.,TRBV29-1,TGCAGCGTTGAAGCGGCGGGCAGTTACTACGAGCAGTACTTC,CSVEAAGSYYEQYF
.,15,TRBJ2-5,.,TRBV5-4,TGTGCCAGCAGCTCCCTGGAGGGACCCCAAGAGACCCAGTACTTC,CASSSLEGPQETQYF
large,13,TRBJ1-4,.,TRBV5-6,TGTGCCAGCAGCTTGTGGACGGGCGAAAAACTGTTTTTT,CASSLWTGEKLFF
few,13,TRBJ1-1,.,TRBV5-1,TGCGCCAGCAGCTTGAAGGGGGACACTGAAGCTTTCTTT,CASSLKGDTEAFF
once,14,TRBJ1-1,TRBD1,TRBV30,TGTGCCTGGAGTGGGACAGGGGAAAACACTGAAGCTTTCTTT,CAWSGTGENTEAFF
few,11,TRBJ2-7,.,TRBV7-9,TGTGCCAGCAGCTCCTACTACGAGCAGTACTTC,CASSSYYEQYF
.,14,TRBJ1-2,.,TRBV5-1,TGCGCCAGCAGCTTGGACCAGGGTCACTATGGCTACACCTTC,CASSLDQGHYGYTF
.,13,TRBJ2-3,.,TRBV7-2,TGTGCCAGCAGCTTGGGTTATACAGATACGCAGTATTTT,CASSLGYTDTQYF
.,17,TRBJ2-3,TRBD2,TRBV19,TGTGCCAGTAGTATAGAAGGCAGCGGGGGGGCTTCAGATACGCAGTATTTT,CASSIEGSGGASDTQYF
large,16,TRBJ2-1,.,TRBV9,TGTGCCAGCAGCGGATTAGGGACGTTGGTAGGGAATGAGCAGTTCTTC,CASSGLGTLVGNEQFF
few,15,TRBJ1-2,.,TRBV4-2,TGTGCCAGCACCCGCGCAAAGACAGAGCACTATGGCTACACCTTC,CASTRAKTEHYGYTF
.,15,TRBJ1-2,.,TRBV5-1,TGCGCCAGCACTCCATTGGGAGACAGCCGCTATGGCTACACCTTC,CASTPLGDSRYGYTF
once,14,TRBJ2-7,TRBD2,TRBV5-1,TGCGCCAGCAGAACTAGCGCTGCGGACAACGAGCAGTACTTC,CASRTSAADNEQYF
.,12,TRBJ1-3,.,TRBV5-1,TGCGCCAGCAGCTCAGGGCGAAACACCATATATTTT,CASSSGRNTIYF
.,13,TRBJ1-2,.,TRBV5-4,TGTGCCAGCAGCTTGGCCGAAGACTATGGCTACACCTTC,CASSLAEDYGYTF
few,15,TRBJ1-2,.,TRBV19,TGTGCCAGTAGTATCGACAGAGGATATGGCTATGGCTACACCTTC,CASSIDRGYGYGYTF
.,17,TRBJ2-6,.,TRBV4-3,TGCGCCAGCAGCCAAGATCCCGCAGGCTCTGGGGCCAACGTCCTGACTTTC,CASSQDPAGSGANVLTF
.,13,TRBJ2-7,.,TRBV5-8,TGTGCCACGCAACTAACAGATACCTACGAGCAGTACTTC,CATQLTDTYEQYF
few,14,TRBJ2-7,TRBD2,TRBV7-2,TGTGCCAGCAGCTCCTATAGCGGGGCCTACGAGCAGTACTTC,CASSSYSGAYEQYF
.,12,TRBJ1-2,.,TRBV5-5,TGTGCCAGCAGCTTGGCGGCGGTTGGCTACACCTTC,CASSLAAVGYTF
.,15,TRBJ2-7,.,TRBV7-9,TGTGCCAGCAGCTACCCCTCAGGGTCCACCTACGAGCAGTACTTC,CASSYPSGSTYEQYF
.,15,TRBJ2-7,TRBD1,TRBV5-1,TGCGCCAGCAGCTTGGGAGGGGTGACAGGGACCGAGCAGTACTTC,CASSLGGVTGTEQYF
.,13,TRBJ1-2,.,TRBV6-6,TGTGCCAGCACCTGGGGGGGGCTGAATGGCTACACCTTC,CASTWGGLNGYTF
.,15,TRBJ2-2,TRBD2,TRBV4-2,TGTGCCAGCAGACAACTGACTAGCGTCGCCGGGGAGCTGTTTTTT,CASRQLTSVAGELFF
.,15,TRBJ2-7,.,TRBV4-1,TGCGCCAGCAGCCAAGACTATCCGGGGCCCTACGAGCAGTACTTC,CASSQDYPGPYEQYF
.,17,TRBJ2-6,.,TRBV30,TGTGCCTGGAGTGTAACGGGGACCGGGAGTGGGGCCAACGTCCTGACTTTC,CAWSVTGTGSGANVLTF
.,15,TRBJ1-4,TRBD1,TRBV30,TGTGCCTGGAGTGCCGACAGGGGTGCTAATGAAAAACTGTTTTTT,CAWSADRGANEKLFF
.,15,TRBJ1-2,.,TRBV4-1,TGCGCCAGCAGCCAAGCTGCGACCGGGGACTATGGCTACACCTTC,CASSQAATGDYGYTF
.,16,TRBJ2-1,.,TRBV7-8,TGTGCCAGCAGCCAACAGGGACAGGCGGGGGGCTATGAGCAGTTCTTC,CASSQQGQAGGYEQFF
.,14,TRBJ1-5,TRBD1,TRBV6-5,TGTGCCAGCAGGGCATACAGGGGGCGGGAGCCCCAGCATTTT,CASRAYRGREPQHF
few,16,TRBJ1-5,.,TRBV13,TGTGCCAGCAGCTTTCCCCACAACGCGGACAATCAGCCCCAGCATTTT,CASSFPHNADNQPQHF
.,16,TRBJ2-7,TRBD2,TRBV4-3,TGCGCCAGCAGCCAAGGCGGGGGGCTATCCTCCTACGAGCAGTACTTC,CASSQGGGLSSYEQYF
.,17,TRBJ2-3,.,TRBV7-9,TGTGCCAGCAGCTTAGAATGGGACAGACTAGGCGCAGATACGCAGTATTTT,CASSLEWDRLGADTQYF
.,14,TRBJ2-7,.,TRBV5-6,TGTGCCAGCAGCTTGGGGGGGGACTTCTACGAGCAGTACTTC,CASSLGGDFYEQYF
.,15,TRBJ1-6,.,TRBV7-9,TGTGCCAGCAGCCCAGACCCGCGGTATAATTCACCCCTCCACTTT,CASSPDPRYNSPLHF
.,15,TRBJ2-7,TRBD2,TRBV18,TGTGCCAGCTCCCCGACTAGCGGGGGCTCCTACGAGCAGTACTTC,CASSPTSGGSYEQYF
.,17,TRBJ2-1,.,TRBV30,TGTGCCTGGAGTGGGGGGTCAACTAGCATGTCCTACAATGAGCAGTTCTTC,CAWSGGSTSMSYNEQFF
.,16,TRBJ2-5,.,TRBV4-2,TGTGCCAGCAGCCGTGCCCCCGCAGGAGGTATGGAGACCCAGTACTTC,CASSRAPAGGMETQYF